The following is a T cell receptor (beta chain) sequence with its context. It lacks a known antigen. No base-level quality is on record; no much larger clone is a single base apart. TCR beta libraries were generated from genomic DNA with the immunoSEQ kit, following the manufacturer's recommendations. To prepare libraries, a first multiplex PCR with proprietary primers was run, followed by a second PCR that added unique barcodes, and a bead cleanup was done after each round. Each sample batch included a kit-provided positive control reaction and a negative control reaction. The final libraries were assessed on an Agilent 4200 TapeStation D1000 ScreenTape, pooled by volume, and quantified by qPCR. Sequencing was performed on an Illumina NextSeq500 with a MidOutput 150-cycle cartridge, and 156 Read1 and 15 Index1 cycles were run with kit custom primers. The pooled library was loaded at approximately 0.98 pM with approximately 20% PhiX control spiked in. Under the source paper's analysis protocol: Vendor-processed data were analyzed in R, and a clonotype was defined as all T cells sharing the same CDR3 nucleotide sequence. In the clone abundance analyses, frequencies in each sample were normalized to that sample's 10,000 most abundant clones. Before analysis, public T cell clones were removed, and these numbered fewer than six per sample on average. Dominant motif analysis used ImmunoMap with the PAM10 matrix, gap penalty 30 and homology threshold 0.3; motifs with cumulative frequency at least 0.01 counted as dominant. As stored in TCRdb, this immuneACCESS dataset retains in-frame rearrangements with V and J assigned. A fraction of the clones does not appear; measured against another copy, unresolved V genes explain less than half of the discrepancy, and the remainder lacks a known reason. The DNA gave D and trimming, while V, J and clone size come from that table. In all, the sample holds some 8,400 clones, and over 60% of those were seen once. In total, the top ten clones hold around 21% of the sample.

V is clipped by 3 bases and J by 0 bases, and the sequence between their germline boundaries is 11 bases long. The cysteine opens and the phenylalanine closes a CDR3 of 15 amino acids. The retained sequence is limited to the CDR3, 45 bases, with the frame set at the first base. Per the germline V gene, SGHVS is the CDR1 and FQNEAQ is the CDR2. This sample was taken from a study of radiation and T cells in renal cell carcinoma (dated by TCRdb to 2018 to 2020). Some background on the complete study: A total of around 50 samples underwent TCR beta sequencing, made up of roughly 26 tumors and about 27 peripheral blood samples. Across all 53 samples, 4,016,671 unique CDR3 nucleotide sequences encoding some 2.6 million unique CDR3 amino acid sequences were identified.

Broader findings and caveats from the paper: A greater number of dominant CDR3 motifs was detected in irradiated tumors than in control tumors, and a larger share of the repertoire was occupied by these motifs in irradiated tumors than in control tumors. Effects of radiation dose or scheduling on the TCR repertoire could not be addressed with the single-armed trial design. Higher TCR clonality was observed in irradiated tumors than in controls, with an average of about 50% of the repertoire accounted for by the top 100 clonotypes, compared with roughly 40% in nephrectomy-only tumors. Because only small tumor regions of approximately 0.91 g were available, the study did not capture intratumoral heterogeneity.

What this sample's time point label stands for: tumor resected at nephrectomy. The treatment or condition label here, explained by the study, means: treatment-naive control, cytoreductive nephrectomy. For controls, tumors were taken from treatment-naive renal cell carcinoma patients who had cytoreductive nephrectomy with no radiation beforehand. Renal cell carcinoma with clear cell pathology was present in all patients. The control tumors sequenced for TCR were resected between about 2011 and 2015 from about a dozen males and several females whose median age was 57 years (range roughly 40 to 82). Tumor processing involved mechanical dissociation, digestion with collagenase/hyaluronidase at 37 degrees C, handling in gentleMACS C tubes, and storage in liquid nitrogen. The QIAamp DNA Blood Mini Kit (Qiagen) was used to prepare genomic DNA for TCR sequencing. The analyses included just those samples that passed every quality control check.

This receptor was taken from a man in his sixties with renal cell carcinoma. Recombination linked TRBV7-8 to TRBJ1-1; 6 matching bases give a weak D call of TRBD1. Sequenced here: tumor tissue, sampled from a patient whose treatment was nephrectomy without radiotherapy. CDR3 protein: CASSLLGQMNTEAFF. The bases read TGTGCCAGCAGCTTGCTCGGACAGATGAACACTGAAGCTTTCTTT.